This TCR beta chain was sequenced in a study of cytomegalovirus exposure and HLA in healthy donors. Notes on the study in general: On later analysis, the bulk of CMV-associated TCR beta chains appeared to be HLA-restricted.

Comment on this clone: Antigen: not known.

The CDR3 consists of 15 residues. Trimming cost V 1 base and J 0 bases, with 10 bases left between them. Germline lookup yields CDR1 SGHTA and CDR2 FQGNSA. PCR was performed using 60 Vbeta and 13 Jbeta primers. Profiling relied on immunoSEQ multiplex PCR, and the TCRdb table lists in-frame clones only, not all of them. Counted here are some 200,000 clones, around 83% occurring once; the ten biggest clones make up 1.6%. This TCR derives from a man in his fifties in good health and CMV-seronegative. The sequencing input was PBMCs. The rearrangement uses TRBV7-2 and TRBJ2-7; D might be TRBD2 (6 bases). This CDR3 reads CASSLGIGGSYEQYF. As DNA, the CDR3 is TGTGCCAGCAGCTTAGGTATCGGGGGCTCCTACGAGCAGTACTTC.